The next 19 T cell receptor beta chains were all read from a single sample in a study of T cells in Graves' hyperthyroidism and ophthalmopathy. Amplified TCR beta CDR3 regions came from RNA transcripts. The HTBI primer set served for first-round RT-PCR of the TCR CDR3. TCRdb recomputed calls from the multiplex PCR reads with MiXCR, one row per CDR3 protein. The repertoire holds around 760,000 distinct CDR3 sequences, with 30% to 40% as singletons. The sample comprised blood. Source of these receptors: a woman aged 35 to 49 with Graves' hyperthyroidism.

This clonotype was picked up many times. This chain connects TRBV7-9 to TRBJ1-2; 7 positions agree with TRBD1. CDR1 is SEHNR and CDR2 is FQNEAQ in the germline V gene (reference sequence). The J segment lost 7 bases and the V segment lost 6 bases, leaving 14 bases of the junction unmatched. The CDR3 is 15 amino acids. The CDR3 loop is CASRPSTGKGLGYTF. CDR3 DNA: TGTGCCAGCAGGCCATCGACAGGGAAGGGACTTGGCTACACCTTC. The full variable domain, rest sourced from reference TRBV7-9 and TRBJ1-2, is DTGVSQNPRHKITKRGQNVTFRCDPISEHNRLYWYRQTLGQGPEFLTYFQNEAQLEKSRLLSDRFSAERPKGSFSTLEIQRTEQGDSAMYLCASRPSTGKGLGYTFGSGTRLTVV.

A word on this clonotype: A read error may be the cause here, since a much bigger clone is one base away. CDR3 sequence: CASSWNKGAHTEAFF. The CDR3 DNA follows: TGTGCCAGCAGCTGGAATAAGGGGGCACACACTGAAGCTTTCTTT. The gene calls are TRBV7-8 and TRBJ1-1; 7 bases agree with TRBD1. CDR1 is SGHVS, CDR2 FQNEAQ, per germline. This CDR3 is built from 15 residues. Losses at the gene ends were 4 bases for V and 3 bases for J; bases not matched to a gene: 8.

Many counts were recorded for this clonotype. This chain joins TRBV6-1 and TRBJ1-2; D is ambiguous. The CDR3 is made up of 13 amino acids. Germline V lookup: CDR1 MNHNS, CDR2 SASEGT. Trimming cost V 3 bases and J 4 bases, with 9 bases left between them. This CDR3 is CASSDSRGYGYTF. CDR3 DNA: TGTGCCAGCAGTGACTCCCGGGGCTATGGCTACACCTTC.

The chain links TRBV7-9 to TRBJ1-6; 9 nucleotides match TRBD1. The CDR3 totals 15 residues. Trimming removed 5 bases from V and 10 bases from J; junction bases left unmatched: 9. Germline-derived CDR1 and CDR2 are SEHNR and FQNEAQ (reference sequence). CDR3 bases: TGTGCCAGCAGCACACTGGGGACAGGGAACTCACCCCTCCACTTT. This gives the protein CASSTLGTGNSPLHF.

This sequence joins TRBV9 and TRBJ2-2; 10 bases align to TRBD2. The CDR3 is 18 amino acids. Germline V CDR1 and CDR2: SGDLS, YYNGEE. The ends lost 3 bases at V and 3 bases at J; junction bases unmatched: 11. The CDR3 DNA reads TGTGCCAGCAGCGCAAAGTTTGGGCTAGCGGGAGACACCGGGGAGCTGTTTTTT. Encoded protein: CASSAKFGLAGDTGELFF.

This clonotype appeared a few times. V and J are TRBV7-2 and TRBJ1-5; tentative D call: TRBD1 (5 bases). The CDR3 loop spans 15 amino acids. Per the germline V gene, CDR1 is SGHTA and CDR2 is FQGNSA. V was pared by 8 bases and J by 0 bases, with 14 bases between. CDR3 coding DNA: TGTGCCAGCTGCGGACATCTCAATAGCAATCAGCCCCAGCATTTT. Translating it yields CASCGHLNSNQPQHF.

This clonotype was seen ten or more times. The V and J genes are TRBV12-3 or TRBV12-4 and TRBJ2-5; 12 nucleotides match TRBD2. V trimming: 4 bases; J trimming: 3 bases; junction bases outside the gene matches: 0. The CDR3 is 14 residues long. CDR3 sequence reads: CASSWTSGEETQYF. The DNA for the CDR3 is TGTGCCAGCAGTTGGACTAGCGGGGAAGAGACCCAGTACTTC.

This clonotype was seen at least ten times. The chain joins TRBV20-1 to TRBJ1-2; D unresolved. Trimming pared 4 bases from V and 7 bases from J, leaving 19 bases between. CDR1 DFQATT and CDR2 SNEGSKA come from the germline V gene (reference sequence). The CDR3 length is 14 residues. CDR3 nucleotide sequence: TGCAGTGCTACGCCGGACCCCCTACTAAGTGGCTACACCTTC. It yields the protein CSATPDPLLSGYTF.

This clonotype was found many times. The CDR3: CASRPDRDFGYTF. CDR3 sequence (DNA): TGTGCCAGCAGACCGGACAGGGACTTTGGCTACACCTTC. The chain couples TRBV12-3 or TRBV12-4 to TRBJ1-2; TRBD1 matches 8 bases. This CDR3 spans 13 amino acids. The V segment lost 6 bases and the J segment 7 bases; nucleotides outside the gene matches: 7.

This clonotype was counted at least ten times. The chain links TRBV12-3 or TRBV12-4 to TRBJ2-5, with 7 bases lining up with TRBD1. This CDR3 comprises 14 residues. J was trimmed by 3 bases and V by 5 bases; bases with no gene match: 6. CDR3: CASSTRQGKETQYF. The CDR3, as DNA: TGTGCCAGCAGTACCCGACAGGGAAAAGAGACCCAGTACTTC.

This clonotype was recorded many times. The CDR3 DNA reads TGTGCCAGCAGCGTTAACCACAGGGGTAGCTCCTACGAGCAGTACTTC. The encoded protein is CASSVNHRGSSYEQYF. The gene calls are TRBV12-3 or TRBV12-4 and TRBJ2-7; 7 bases map to TRBD1. With V trimmed by 6 bases and J by 0 bases, 11 bases remained unmatched. The length of the CDR3 is 16 residues.

This clonotype was observed at least ten times. The chain has TRBV24-1 and TRBJ1-2; no clear D. Trimming pared 1 base from V and 7 bases from J, leaving 9 bases between. Per the germline V gene, CDR1 is KGHDR and CDR2 is SFDVKD. The CDR3 spans 13 residues. In nucleotides, the CDR3 is TGTGCCACCAGTGATTTTGAAGGGAGTGGCTACACCTTC. Protein sequence: CATSDFEGSGYTF.

This clonotype has just a few counts. This chain joins TRBV6-1 and TRBJ1-1; maybe TRBD1 (5 bases). The CDR3 sequence is 12 residues long. V lost 4 bases and J 11 bases, leaving 14 bases between the germline ends. Germline CDR1 reads MNHNS; CDR2 reads SASEGT. CDR3 loop: CASSAAGKLAFF. CDR3 DNA: TGTGCCAGCAGTGCGGCAGGGAAGTTGGCTTTCTTT.

This clonotype was counted once. A much larger clone differs from this one at a single base, so this may be a read error. The genes are TRBV7-2 and TRBJ2-5; TRBD2 matches 14 bases. Looked up from germline, CDR1 is SGHTA and CDR2 is FQGNSA. The CDR3 covers 16 residues. After removal of 5 bases from V and 5 bases from J, the junction contained 7 bases not matched to a gene. As DNA, the CDR3 is TGTGCCAGCAGCGGGGGACTAGCGGGAGAGTCGGAGACCCAGTACTTC. It yields the protein CASSGGLAGESETQYF.

This clonotype was seen only once. This rearrangement joins TRBV10-3 to TRBJ1-1; no reliable D call. The CDR3 totals 16 residues. Trimming took off 3 bases at V and 0 bases at J, with 14 bases between the two ends. Looked up from germline, CDR1 is ENHRY and CDR2 is SYGVKD. In nucleotides, the CDR3 is TGTGCCATCAGTGACGGGCCGGGAGAGATGAACACTGAAGCTTTCTTT. Protein: CAISDGPGEMNTEAFF.

This clonotype has just a few counts. It may be a read error: a sequence one base away is much more abundant. The chain recombines TRBV20-1 with TRBJ2-5; perhaps D is TRBD1 or TRBD2 (5 bases each). The CDR3 is 14 residues long. Germline V lookup: CDR1 DFQATT, CDR2 SNEGSKA (reference sequence). As DNA, the CDR3 is TGCAGTGCTAGTGCGACGGGGCTCGGGGAGACCCGGTACTTC. It yields the protein CSASATGLGETRYF.

On this clonotype itself: One end of the junction fails to match germline, which may point to a read error. This rearrangement joins TRBV7-2 to TRBJ1-1; perhaps TRBD1 as D (5 bases). Germline-derived CDR1 and CDR2 are SGHTA and FQGNSA. The CDR3 is 15 amino acids. CDR3 DNA: TGTGCCAGCAGCTACCGGGGACCGCTGAACACTGAGGCTTTCTTT. This sequence encodes CASSYRGPLNTEAFF.

This clonotype showed up many times. The V call is TRBV7-2, the J call TRBJ1-5; TRBD1 matches 8 bases. The length of the CDR3 is 14 residues. Germline trimming cut 5 bases from V and 4 bases from J; bases unmatched to any gene: 4. Germline V gene lookup returns CDR1 SGHTA and CDR2 FQGNSA. CDR3 region: CTSSLRQGNQPQHF. DNA of the CDR3: TGTACCAGCAGCCTCAGACAGGGGAATCAGCCCCAGCATTTT.

V gene TRBV7-2 combines with J gene TRBJ2-3, with D tentatively TRBD2 (6 bases). Trimming stripped 4 bases from V and 3 bases from J, with 14 bases between. CDR3 length equals 15 residues. Germline lookup yields CDR1 SGHTA and CDR2 FQGNSA. The CDR3: CASSSGGAGTDTQYF. The DNA for the CDR3 is TGTGCCAGCAGCTCCGGGGGAGCCGGAACAGATACGCAGTATTTT.